This is a list of T cell receptor beta chains from one sample in a study of blood T cell repertoires in COVID-19. Clones were sequenced by immunoSEQ multiplex PCR, and TCRdb holds only the in-frame ones, with some missing. The top ten clones hold less than 5.5% of a sample with about 200,000 clones, approximately 79% of them seen once. The sample taken for sequencing was PBMCs or T cells enriched from blood (not recorded which). These receptors all come from a woman aged 60 to 75 with acute COVID-19. CDR3s include the opening cysteine and the closing phenylalanine or tryptophan. The D gene is left open where the match is weak. Expanded clones are given a class, and other clones once, few, many or no size at all.

size	V	J	D	CDR3	DNA
.	TRBV30	TRBJ1-3	TRBD1	CAWQGVPTIYF	TGTGCCTGGCAGGGGGTACCCACCATATATTTT
.	TRBV18	TRBJ1-3	.	CASSPLDPPGTIYF	TGTGCCAGCTCACCACTCGACCCCCCCGGGACCATATATTTT
.	TRBV19	TRBJ1-2	.	CASSPSGQGYGYTF	TGTGCCAGTAGTCCCTCCGGGCAGGGGTATGGCTACACCTTC
.	TRBV19	TRBJ2-7	TRBD1	CASSRDRENEQYF	TGTGCCAGTAGTCGGGACAGGGAGAACGAGCAGTACTTC
.	TRBV5-4	TRBJ1-3	.	CASSLPGVSYTGNTIYF	TGTGCCAGCAGCTTACCAGGGGTCTCCTACACTGGAAACACCATATATTTT
.	TRBV7-6	TRBJ2-1	.	CASSPRTDNEQFF	TGTGCCAGCAGCCCCCGGACTGACAATGAGCAGTTCTTC
.	TRBV5-1	TRBJ2-7	.	CASSLAAVVPEAEQYF	TGCGCCAGCAGCTTGGCCGCGGTGGTCCCCGAAGCCGAGCAGTACTTC
.	TRBV10-3	TRBJ2-1	TRBD1	CAISEAGGAYNEQFF	TGTGCCATCAGTGAGGCAGGGGGTGCCTACAATGAGCAGTTCTTC
.	TRBV27	TRBJ1-4	TRBD1	CASSLSGQVNEKLFF	TGTGCCAGCAGTTTATCGGGACAGGTTAATGAAAAACTGTTTTTT
few	TRBV5-1	TRBJ2-2	.	CASSLTSMNTGELFF	TGCGCCAGCAGCTTGACTAGCATGAACACCGGGGAGCTGTTTTTT
.	TRBV7-8	TRBJ2-7	TRBD2	CASSLVGAGRENEQYF	TGTGCCAGCAGCTTAGTTGGAGCGGGGCGAGAAAATGAGCAGTACTTC
.	TRBV6-5	TRBJ2-7	TRBD2	CASSLGLAGVEQYF	TGTGCCAGCAGTCTGGGACTAGCGGGAGTGGAGCAGTACTTC
.	TRBV29-1	TRBJ1-3	.	CSVRSTGTGNTIYF	TGCAGCGTCCGGAGTACAGGGACAGGAAACACCATATATTTT
.	TRBV19	TRBJ1-5	.	CASSPRDFSNQPQHF	TGTGCCAGTAGTCCCCGGGACTTTAGCAATCAGCCCCAGCATTTT
.	TRBV28	TRBJ1-2	TRBD1	CASRGDRARLMGYTF	TGTGCCAGCAGGGGGGACAGGGCTCGGTTGATGGGCTACACCTTC
once	TRBV24-1	TRBJ2-3	.	CATSRQVTDTQYF	TGTGCCACCAGTAGGCAGGTAACAGATACGCAGTATTTT
.	TRBV29-1	TRBJ1-1	TRBD1	CSGQDRVEAFF	TGCAGCGGACAGGACAGGGTAGAGGCTTTCTTT
.	TRBV5-6	TRBJ2-1	.	CASSLRGLSTVHEQFF	TGTGCCAGCAGCTTGCGAGGGCTATCGACTGTCCATGAGCAGTTCTTC
.	TRBV19	TRBJ1-5	TRBD1	CASSQTGGNQPQHF	TGTGCCAGTAGTCAAACAGGGGGCAATCAGCCCCAGCATTTT
few	TRBV30	TRBJ1-2	.	CAWGEAKRGNNYGYTF	TGTGCCTGGGGGGAGGCCAAAAGAGGAAATAACTATGGCTACACCTTC
.	TRBV11-2	TRBJ2-3	TRBD2	CASSNLGLAGTTDTQYF	TGTGCCAGCAGCAACCTCGGACTAGCGGGTACTACAGATACGCAGTATTTT
.	TRBV5-1	TRBJ2-2	.	CASSWGDTGELFF	TGCGCCAGCAGCTGGGGGGACACCGGGGAGCTGTTTTTT
.	TRBV4-2	TRBJ2-7	.	CASSQGTFSYEQYF	TGTGCCAGCAGCCAGGGGACTTTCTCCTACGAGCAGTACTTC
.	TRBV14	TRBJ2-1	TRBD2	CASSQGGLAGYNEQFF	TGTGCCAGCAGCCAAGGAGGACTAGCGGGGTACAATGAGCAGTTCTTC
.	TRBV6-1	TRBJ1-5	.	CASSEGGFSNQPQHF	TGTGCCAGCAGTGAAGGAGGGTTTAGCAATCAGCCCCAGCATTTT
.	TRBV5-1	TRBJ2-1	TRBD2	CASSLEASGRGNEQFF	TGCGCCAGCAGCTTGGAGGCTAGCGGGAGGGGCAATGAGCAGTTCTTC
.	TRBV18	TRBJ2-7	.	CASSPPRRATNYEQYF	TGTGCCAGCTCACCACCTCGCAGGGCTACGAACTACGAGCAGTACTTC
.	TRBV29-1	TRBJ1-1	.	CSGRDMNTEAFF	TGCAGTGGCAGAGACATGAACACTGAAGCTTTCTTT
.	TRBV4-3	TRBJ1-1	.	CASSQDQGRGAEAFF	TGCGCCAGCAGCCAAGATCAAGGCAGGGGTGCTGAAGCTTTCTTT
.	TRBV5-1	TRBJ2-2	.	CASSLQGFTGELFF	TGCGCCAGCAGCTTGCAGGGATTCACCGGGGAGCTGTTTTTT
.	TRBV5-4	TRBJ1-6	.	CASSLNRAEYSPLHF	TGTGCCAGCAGCTTAAACAGGGCGGAATATTCACCCCTCCACTTT
.	TRBV5-1	TRBJ2-1	TRBD2	CASSLAGTSGDEQFF	TGCGCCAGCAGCTTGGCCGGGACTAGCGGCGATGAGCAGTTCTTC
once	TRBV7-7	TRBJ2-1	.	CASSLLVQGRRGEQFF	TGTGCCAGCAGCCTCCTCGTGCAGGGCCGGCGTGGGGAGCAGTTCTTC
.	TRBV5-1	TRBJ2-2	TRBD2	CASSLAGNTGELFF	TGCGCCAGCAGCCTAGCGGGAAACACCGGGGAGCTGTTTTTT
.	TRBV6-5	TRBJ2-3	TRBD1	CASRKQGYTDTQYF	TGTGCCAGCAGGAAACAGGGGTACACAGATACGCAGTATTTT
.	TRBV7-2	TRBJ2-3	TRBD2	CASSLGFPRTSGRTDTQYF	TGTGCCAGCAGCTTAGGTTTCCCGAGGACTAGCGGGAGGACAGATACGCAGTATTTT
few	TRBV30	TRBJ1-4	.	CACFRPTNEKLFF	TGTGCCTGTTTTCGTCCAACTAATGAAAAACTGTTTTTT
.	TRBV11-2	TRBJ1-4	.	CASSPRRVLTEKLFF	TGTGCCAGCAGCCCGAGGCGGGTCTTAACCGAAAAACTGTTTTTT
few	TRBV12-3/TRBV12-4	TRBJ2-1	.	CASSFGGFDEQFF	TGTGCCAGCAGTTTCGGAGGGTTCGATGAGCAGTTCTTC
once	TRBV19	TRBJ2-7	.	CASSISGSHDEQYF	TGTGCCAGTAGTATATCCGGGAGTCACGACGAGCAGTACTTC
.	TRBV2	TRBJ2-1	TRBD2	CASRASGSSYNEQFF	TGTGCCAGCAGAGCGAGCGGGAGCTCCTACAATGAGCAGTTCTTC
.	TRBV5-1	TRBJ1-5	.	CASSFGGNNQPQHF	TGCGCCAGCAGCTTTGGGGGGAATAATCAGCCCCAGCATTTT
.	TRBV7-7	TRBJ2-1	TRBD2	CASSPGLAGLNEQFF	TGTGCCAGCAGCCCCGGACTAGCGGGTTTAAATGAGCAGTTCTTC
.	TRBV5-1	TRBJ2-5	TRBD1	CASGETGEVFETQYF	TGCGCCAGCGGAGAGACAGGGGAAGTTTTTGAGACCCAGTACTTC
.	TRBV6-5	TRBJ2-2	TRBD1	CASSWTGDAGELFF	TGTGCCAGCAGTTGGACAGGGGACGCCGGGGAGCTGTTTTTT
.	TRBV4-3	TRBJ1-2	.	CASSQEIAGVSYTF	TGCGCCAGCAGCCAAGAGATAGCCGGAGTGAGCTACACCTTC
.	TRBV10-3	TRBJ2-1	.	CAISEPVVRDNEQFF	TGTGCCATCAGTGAGCCGGTCGTTCGTGACAATGAGCAGTTCTTC
.	TRBV9	TRBJ1-3	.	CASSVDGIRNTIYF	TGTGCCAGCAGCGTAGACGGTATCCGAAACACCATATATTTT
.	TRBV6-5	TRBJ1-3	.	CASSRSGTIYF	TGTGCCAGCAGTCGGTCCGGGACCATATATTTT
.	TRBV4-3	TRBJ2-3	.	CASSQSSRRSGSTDTQYF	TGCGCCAGCAGCCAATCCTCCCGACGGAGCGGAAGCACAGATACGCAGTATTTT
once	TRBV7-9	TRBJ1-5	.	CASSLEGASPQHF	TGTGCCAGCAGCTTAGAAGGGGCTTCGCCCCAGCATTTT
.	TRBV28	TRBJ1-4	TRBD1	CASSTGGTRKEKLFF	TGTGCCAGCAGTACAGGGGGAACGAGGAAGGAAAAACTGTTTTTT
.	TRBV7-2	TRBJ2-5	.	CASSLGGLARETQYF	TGTGCCAGCAGCTTAGGGGGACTCGCCCGAGAGACCCAGTACTTC
.	TRBV28	TRBJ1-2	.	CASSQGIDYGYTF	TGTGCCAGCAGCCAGGGAATAGACTATGGCTACACCTTC